This is a list of T cell receptor beta chains from one sample in a study of identical twins. TCRdb analysed the 5' RACE reads with MiXCR anew, one entry per CDR3 protein. The sample shows more than 1.5 million distinct CDR3 sequences, about 32% of them seen only once. Sample: cord blood. The receptors here all came from a newborn girl in good health. The CDR3 runs from the conserved cysteine through the conserved F or W. D genes are given only for firm matches. Size is stated for part of the rows, as once, few or many counts, or as a class when the clone is expanded.

TRBV7-6	NA	TRBJ1-6	NA	CASSLGIGQPGSPLHF	TGTGCCAGCAGCTTAGGGATCGGACAGCCCGGCTCACCCCTCCACTTT
TRBV2	many	TRBJ2-1	NA	CASSGLAASTYNEQFF	TGTGCCAGCAGTGGGCTTGCGGCATCCACCTACAATGAGCAGTTCTTC
TRBV6-6	NA	TRBJ2-3	NA	CASSKGTGQGTQYF	TGTGCCAGCAGTAAAGGGACGGGGCAAGGTACGCAGTATTTT
TRBV14	NA	TRBJ2-3	TRBD2	CASSRLLAGAADTQYF	TGTGCCAGCAGCCGCTTACTAGCGGGAGCGGCAGATACGCAGTATTTT
TRBV27	few	TRBJ2-3	NA	CARTDTDTQYF	TGTGCCCGAACAGACACAGATACGCAGTATTTT
TRBV13	NA	TRBJ2-7	TRBD2	CASSPTPLAGNYEQYF	TGTGCCAGCAGCCCAACACCACTAGCGGGAAACTACGAGCAGTACTTC
TRBV20-1	NA	TRBJ2-1	TRBD2	CSVATSGRTHSYNEQFF	TGCAGTGTCGCGACTAGCGGGAGGACCCATTCCTACAATGAGCAGTTCTTC
TRBV29-1	many	TRBJ1-2	NA	CSVEDDGYGYTF	TGCAGCGTTGAAGACGACGGATATGGCTACACCTTC
TRBV27	NA	TRBJ1-1	NA	CASMGPINTEAFF	TGTGCCAGCATGGGACCGATTAACACTGAAGCTTTCTTT
TRBV27	few	TRBJ1-2	NA	CASRERGAIFGYTF	TGTGCCAGCAGGGAAAGGGGCGCCATCTTTGGCTACACCTTC
TRBV25-1	few	TRBJ2-6	NA	CASSEYQGVSSGANVLTF	TGTGCCAGCAGTGAATATCAGGGAGTAAGCTCTGGGGCCAACGTCCTGACTTTC
TRBV7-8	NA	TRBJ2-3	NA	CASSLPGGGRGLKESPDTQYF	TGTGCCAGCAGCTTACCGGGGGGCGGGCGGGGGCTCAAAGAAAGTCCAGATACGCAGTATTTT
TRBV9	NA	TRBJ2-7	NA	CASSPRSQVYEQYF	TGTGCCAGCAGCCCCCGTTCCCAGGTCTACGAGCAGTACTTC
TRBV5-1	NA	TRBJ2-7	NA	CASSVRDGVLGNEQYF	TGCGCCAGCAGCGTGCGGGACGGGGTTTTGGGCAATGAGCAGTACTTC
TRBV3-1	NA	TRBJ2-3	TRBD2	CASSQERLAATDTQYF	TGTGCCAGCAGCCAAGAGAGGCTAGCGGCCACAGATACGCAGTATTTT
TRBV28	once	TRBJ2-1	NA	CASSPGLAGWYNEQFF	TGTGCCAGCAGCCCGGGACTGGCGGGATGGTACAATGAGCAGTTCTTC
TRBV20-1	NA	TRBJ2-1	TRBD2	CSASFLLSSGSEPYNEQFF	TGCAGTGCTAGTTTTTTATTGTCTAGCGGGAGTGAACCCTACAATGAGCAGTTCTTC